This T cell receptor (beta chain) was sequenced during a study of cytomegalovirus exposure and HLA in healthy donors. Overall study results and limits: Available immune exposure information was restricted to CMV serostatus only.

This CDR3 has 14 residues. Germline values: CDR1 SGHDN, CDR2 FVKESK. Between the trimmed V and J ends, which lost 0 bases and 6 bases, there was a span of 9 bases. As to this clone: The target antigen is unknown.

Amplification used 60 Vbeta primers and 13 Jbeta primers. Generated by immunoSEQ multiplex PCR, the TCRdb table keeps only in-frame clones and is missing some. The profile shows 100,000 to 150,000 clones, roughly 74% of them singletons. Input material: PBMCs. The V call is TRBV14, the J call TRBJ1-5; possibly TRBD1 for D (6 bases). This TCR was sampled from a male donor in good health and CMV-seronegative. CDR3 sequence: CASSQEAGVQPQHF. Written as DNA, the CDR3 is TGTGCCAGCAGCCAAGAGGCAGGGGTTCAGCCCCAGCATTTT.